These T cell receptor beta chains were read from a single sample in a study of cytomegalovirus exposure and HLA in healthy donors. TCRdb's table, derived via immunoSEQ multiplex PCR, lists solely in-frame clones and lacks some. Of roughly 150,000 clones listed, roughly 66% are singletons. Sequencing was carried out using PBMCs. These receptors were collected from a woman between 18 and 29 years old in good health and CMV-seronegative. Both conserved end residues are part of each CDR3. The order of the fields is V gene, J gene, clone size, D gene, CDR3 protein, CDR3 DNA. A D gene is named only where the DNA matches it firmly. Size values are once, few and many counts, or a class for expanded clones, and some rows have none.

>TRBV19|TRBJ1-1|-|-
CASSIPDRTVGAFF
TGTGCCAGTAGTATCCCCGACAGGACTGTTGGGGCTTTCTTT
>TRBV7-9|TRBJ2-5|once|-
CASSMRLGQLGETQYF
TGTGCCAGCAGCATGAGGCTCGGACAGCTCGGCGAGACCCAGTACTTC
>TRBV7-2|TRBJ2-1|once|TRBD1
CASSTQFGTGVYNEQFF
TGTGCCAGCAGCACACAGTTCGGGACAGGAGTCTACAATGAGCAGTTCTTC
>TRBV7-2|TRBJ2-5|-|TRBD2
CASSSYSGGPVKETQYF
TGTGCCAGCAGCTCTTATAGCGGGGGCCCCGTAAAAGAGACCCAGTACTTC
>TRBV6-5|TRBJ1-4|-|-
CASSYDRSGEKLFF
TGTGCCAGCAGTTACGACAGGTCTGGTGAAAAACTGTTTTTT
>TRBV18|TRBJ2-3|-|TRBD2
CASSPTSGRTDTQYF
TGTGCCAGCTCACCGACTAGCGGCCGCACAGATACGCAGTATTTT
>TRBV9|TRBJ1-3|-|TRBD1
CASSSPGQGIRNTIYF
TGTGCCAGCAGCTCCCCCGGACAGGGGATCAGAAACACCATATATTTT
>TRBV7-9|TRBJ2-1|-|TRBD2
CASSLVLRGLAGDPNEQFF
TGTGCCAGCAGCTTAGTGCTCAGAGGACTAGCGGGAGATCCCAATGAGCAGTTCTTC
>TRBV27|TRBJ2-1|-|TRBD1
CASTQGQGVLRNEQFF
TGTGCCAGCACCCAAGGACAGGGTGTCCTTAGAAATGAGCAGTTCTTC
>TRBV10-2|TRBJ2-1|-|TRBD2
CASRRLGLADNEQFF
TGCGCCAGCAGAAGGTTGGGACTAGCGGACAATGAGCAGTTCTTC
>TRBV19|TRBJ1-2|once|-
CASTREGVYGYTF
TGTGCCAGTACCAGGGAGGGAGTCTATGGCTACACCTTC
>TRBV5-6|TRBJ1-4|-|-
CASTGLGIGLNEKLFF
TGTGCCAGCACCGGTTTAGGCATTGGACTAAATGAAAAACTGTTTTTT
>TRBV10-3|TRBJ2-3|-|-
CAISGAFSSTDTQYF
TGTGCCATCAGTGGGGCGTTCTCTAGCACAGATACGCAGTATTTT
>TRBV10-2|TRBJ1-2|-|-
CASSVAGGGYTF
TGCGCCAGCAGTGTGGCGGGGGGTGGCTACACCTTC
>TRBV19|TRBJ2-1|-|TRBD1
CASRIRQGLNNEQFF
TGTGCCAGTAGGATAAGACAGGGTTTAAACAATGAGCAGTTCTTC
>TRBV28|TRBJ1-4|-|TRBD1
CASSPGDSRIEKLFF
TGTGCCAGCAGTCCCGGGGACAGTCGGATTGAAAAACTGTTTTTT
>TRBV6-6|TRBJ2-7|once|-
CASSYRGEQYF
TGTGCCAGCAGTTATAGGGGCGAGCAGTACTTC
>TRBV9|TRBJ2-1|-|TRBD1
CASSVGRSQGADEQFF
TGTGCCAGCAGCGTAGGGAGATCACAGGGGGCCGATGAGCAGTTCTTC
>TRBV5-6|TRBJ1-2|-|-
CASSRDTRYGYTF
TGTGCCAGCAGCCGAGATACTCGCTATGGCTACACCTTC
>TRBV9|TRBJ2-1|-|-
CASSPYPRERANEQFF
TGTGCCAGCAGCCCCTACCCCCGGGAGAGGGCAAATGAGCAGTTCTTC
>TRBV28|TRBJ2-7|few|TRBD1
CASRPGGLVEQYF
TGTGCCAGCAGGCCAGGGGGCTTAGTTGAGCAGTACTTC
>TRBV4-3|TRBJ2-4|-|-
CASSQDTGTRRDIQYF
TGCGCCAGCAGCCAAGATACAGGCACCCGCCGGGACATTCAGTACTTC
>TRBV2|TRBJ1-4|-|-
CASSVRTANEKLFF
TGTGCCAGCAGTGTTAGGACAGCGAATGAAAAACTGTTTTTT
>TRBV5-1|TRBJ1-4|-|TRBD1
CASSPTPGQGNEKLFF
TGCGCCAGCAGCCCGACCCCGGGACAGGGAAATGAAAAACTGTTTTTT
>TRBV10-3|TRBJ2-7|-|TRBD2
CAISEGTSVTYEQYF
TGTGCCATCAGTGAGGGGACTAGTGTCACCTACGAGCAGTACTTC
>TRBV5-1|TRBJ2-7|-|TRBD1
CASRPTGVSREQYF
TGCGCCAGCAGGCCAACAGGGGTTAGCCGGGAGCAGTACTTC
>TRBV10-1|TRBJ1-1|-|-
CASSEWGNPGVGMNTEAFF
TGCGCCAGCAGTGAGTGGGGAAATCCAGGGGTCGGGATGAACACTGAAGCTTTCTTT
>TRBV27|TRBJ1-5|-|-
CASSLSQNQPQHF
TGTGCCAGCAGTTTATCTCAGAATCAGCCCCAGCATTTT
>TRBV7-2|TRBJ1-5|-|-
CASSEQQGQKPQHF
TGTGCCAGCAGCGAGCAACAGGGTCAAAAGCCCCAGCATTTT
>TRBV7-2|TRBJ1-5|few|TRBD1
CASSRFGQGSQPQHF
TGTGCCAGCAGCCGCTTCGGACAGGGCAGCCAGCCCCAGCATTTT
>TRBV9|TRBJ1-6|few|-
CASSVGQDSPLHF
TGTGCCAGCAGCGTAGGGCAGGATTCACCCCTCCACTTT
>TRBV7-2|TRBJ2-3|-|TRBD2
CASSLAKAGGTDTQYF
TGTGCCAGCAGCTTAGCAAAAGCGGGGGGCACAGATACGCAGTATTTT
>TRBV7-8|TRBJ2-1|-|-
CASSPPSGPYNEQFF
TGTGCCAGCAGCCCACCCAGCGGACCCTACAATGAGCAGTTCTTC
>TRBV19|TRBJ2-2|-|TRBD2
CASKTGTRNTGELFF
TGTGCCAGTAAGACCGGGACTAGGAACACCGGGGAGCTGTTTTTT
>TRBV12-5|TRBJ1-2|-|-
CASGLVLGGPDSGSNNYGYTF
TGTGCTAGTGGTTTGGTTTTGGGGGGTCCGGATTCAGGAAGCAACAACTATGGCTACACCTTC
>TRBV30|TRBJ2-1|few|-
CAWSASLTYNEQFF
TGTGCCTGGAGTGCATCGTTAACATACAATGAGCAGTTCTTC
>TRBV5-1|TRBJ1-2|-|TRBD1
CASSPGQGASYGYTF
TGCGCCAGCAGCCCCGGACAGGGGGCCTCCTATGGCTACACCTTC
>TRBV7-9|TRBJ1-4|-|-
CASSFGDATNEKLFF
TGTGCCAGCAGCTTCGGTGATGCAACTAATGAAAAACTGTTTTTT
>TRBV5-4|TRBJ1-2|-|-
CASSLLYSNYGYTF
TGTGCCAGCAGCTTATTGTACAGCAACTATGGCTACACCTTC
>TRBV11-2|TRBJ2-1|-|-
CASSLVQYNEQFF
TGTGCCAGCAGCCTGGTACAGTACAATGAGCAGTTCTTC
>TRBV7-6|TRBJ1-3|-|-
CASSFVGSGNTIYF
TGTGCCAGCAGCTTCGTCGGCTCTGGAAACACCATATATTTT
>TRBV5-1|TRBJ1-4|-|TRBD1
CASSAGTGPEKLFF
TGCGCCAGCAGCGCCGGGACAGGGCCTGAAAAACTGTTTTTT